This T cell receptor beta chain comes out of a study of blood T cell repertoires in COVID-19. Looking at the study overall: COVID-19 samples from acute and convalescent phases originated in the United States, Italy and Spain. PBMCs, B-cell-depleted T cells, or T cells provided the cDNA or gDNA that made up the material.

V was shortened by 3 bases and J by 3 bases, with 8 bases between the two germline ends. This CDR3 contains 14 residues. CDR1 is SGHTA and CDR2 is FQGNSA in the germline V gene. Those enrolled in Seattle joined during active infection and were followed longitudinally afterward. Original processing notes: The authors estimated nucleated cell counts from reference gene primer amplification. The repertoire was sequenced with immunoSEQ multiplex PCR; TCRdb's copy has only in-frame clones and lacks some. For V, J and clone size, that table is used; D and trimming come from the DNA. The sample consists of under 95,000 clones, 91% of them appearing once.

The specimen was peripheral blood. The genes are TRBV7-2 and TRBJ1-4, with D tentatively TRBD1 (6 bases). The receptor was isolated from a man in his fifties or sixties with COVID-19, enrolled during active disease. This chain's CDR3 is CASSLTGPNEKLFF. The CDR3 DNA is TGTGCCAGCAGCTTGACAGGTCCTAATGAAAAACTGTTTTTT.